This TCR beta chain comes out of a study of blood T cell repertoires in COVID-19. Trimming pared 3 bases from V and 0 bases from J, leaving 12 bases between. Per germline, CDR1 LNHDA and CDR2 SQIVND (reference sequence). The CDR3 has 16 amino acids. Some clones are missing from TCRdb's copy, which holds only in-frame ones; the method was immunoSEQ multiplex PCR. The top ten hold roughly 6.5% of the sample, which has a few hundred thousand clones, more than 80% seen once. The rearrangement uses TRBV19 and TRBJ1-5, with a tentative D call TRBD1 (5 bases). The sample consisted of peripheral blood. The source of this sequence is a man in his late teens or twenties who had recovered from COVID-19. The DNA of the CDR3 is TGTGCCAGTAGTATTTGGGGGGGGGATAGCAATCAGCCCCAGCATTTT. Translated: CASSIWGGDSNQPQHF.